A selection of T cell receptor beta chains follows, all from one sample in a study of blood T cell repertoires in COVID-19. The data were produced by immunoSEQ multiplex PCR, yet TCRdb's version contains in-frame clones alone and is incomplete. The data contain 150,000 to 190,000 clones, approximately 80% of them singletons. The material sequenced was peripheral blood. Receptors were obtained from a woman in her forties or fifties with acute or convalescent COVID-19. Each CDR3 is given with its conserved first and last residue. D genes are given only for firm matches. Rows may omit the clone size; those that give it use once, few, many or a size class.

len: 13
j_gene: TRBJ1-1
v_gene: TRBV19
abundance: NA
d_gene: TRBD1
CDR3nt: TGTGCCAGTAGTATCGGGACAGGACTTGAAGCTTTCTTT
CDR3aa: CASSIGTGLEAFF

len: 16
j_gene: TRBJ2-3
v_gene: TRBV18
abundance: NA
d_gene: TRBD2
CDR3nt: TGTGCCAGTTCCCTATCCGTACTAGCGGTTTCAGATACGCAGTATTTT
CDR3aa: CASSLSVLAVSDTQYF

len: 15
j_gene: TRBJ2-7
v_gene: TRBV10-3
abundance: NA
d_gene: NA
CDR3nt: TGTGCCATCAGCGGGGACGGCGACAGGAGATACGAGCAGTACTTC
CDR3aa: CAISGDGDRRYEQYF

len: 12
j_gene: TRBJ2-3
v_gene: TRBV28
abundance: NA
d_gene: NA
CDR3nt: TGTGCCAGCAGTCAGAGCACAGATACGCAGTATTTT
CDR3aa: CASSQSTDTQYF

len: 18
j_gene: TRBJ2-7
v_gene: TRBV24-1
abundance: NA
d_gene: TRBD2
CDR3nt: TGTGCCACCAGTGACGCCAGCAAGACTAGCGGGCTGGGGGACGAGCAGTACTTC
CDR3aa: CATSDASKTSGLGDEQYF

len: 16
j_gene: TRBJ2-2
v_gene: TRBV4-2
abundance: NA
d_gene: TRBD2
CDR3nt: TGTGCCAGCAGCCAAAATAGCGGGAGCTACACCGGGGAGCTGTTTTTT
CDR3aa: CASSQNSGSYTGELFF

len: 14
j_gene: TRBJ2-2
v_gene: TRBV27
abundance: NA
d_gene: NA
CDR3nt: TGTGCCAGCAGAGTGAGGCTGAACACCGGGGAGCTGTTTTTT
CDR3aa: CASRVRLNTGELFF

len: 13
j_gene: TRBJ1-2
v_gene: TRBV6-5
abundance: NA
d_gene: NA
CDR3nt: TGTGCCAGCAGTTACTCCCGGGTGGTGGGCTACACCTTC
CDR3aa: CASSYSRVVGYTF

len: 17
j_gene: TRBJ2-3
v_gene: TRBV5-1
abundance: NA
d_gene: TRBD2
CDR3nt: TGCGCCAGCAGCGCCTTGGCCCTAGCGGGAGGCTCAGATACGCAGTATTTT
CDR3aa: CASSALALAGGSDTQYF

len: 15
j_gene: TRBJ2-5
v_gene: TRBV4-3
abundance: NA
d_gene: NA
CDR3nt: TGCGCCAGCAGCCAAGATGCTAACCTCGGAGAGACCCAGTACTTC
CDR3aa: CASSQDANLGETQYF

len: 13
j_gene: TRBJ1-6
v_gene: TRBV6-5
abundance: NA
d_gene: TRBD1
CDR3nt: TGTGCCAGCAGCAGCGGGACAGGGGGCACCCTCCACTTT
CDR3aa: CASSSGTGGTLHF

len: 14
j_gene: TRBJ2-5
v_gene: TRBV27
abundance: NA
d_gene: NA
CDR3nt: TGTGCCAGCAGTTCCAGGGCCTTTCTGGAGACCCAGTACTTC
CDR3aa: CASSSRAFLETQYF

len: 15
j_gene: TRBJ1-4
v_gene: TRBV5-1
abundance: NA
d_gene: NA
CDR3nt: TGCGCCAGCAGCTTCAGGGGTCTAACTAATGAAAAACTGTTTTTT
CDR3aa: CASSFRGLTNEKLFF

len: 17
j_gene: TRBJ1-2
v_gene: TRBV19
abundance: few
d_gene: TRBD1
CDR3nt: TGTGCCAGTAGTATAGACGCCTCCACAGGGGGGAACTATGGCTACACCTTC
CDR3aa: CASSIDASTGGNYGYTF

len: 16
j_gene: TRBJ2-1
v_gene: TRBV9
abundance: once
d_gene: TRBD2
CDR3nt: TGTGCCAGCAGCGTAGCGGGGGGGAAATTTCACAATGAGCAGTTCTTC
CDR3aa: CASSVAGGKFHNEQFF

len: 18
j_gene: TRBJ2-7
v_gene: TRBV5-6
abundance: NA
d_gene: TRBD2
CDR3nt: TGTGCCAGCAGCTTGGAATCGTGGACTAGCGGGAGAGACCACGAGCAGTACTTC
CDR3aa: CASSLESWTSGRDHEQYF

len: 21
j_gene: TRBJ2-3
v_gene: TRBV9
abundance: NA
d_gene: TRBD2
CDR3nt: TGTGCCAGCAGCGCACCTAGGGGGACTAGCGGTGGCAGCTGGCCAGGAGATACGCAGTATTTT
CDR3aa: CASSAPRGTSGGSWPGDTQYF

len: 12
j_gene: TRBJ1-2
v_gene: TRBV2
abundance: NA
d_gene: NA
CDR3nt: TGTGCCAGCAGTGAATACATGATGGGCTACACCTTC
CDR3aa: CASSEYMMGYTF

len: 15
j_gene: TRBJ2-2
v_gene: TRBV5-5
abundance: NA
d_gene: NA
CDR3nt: TGTGCCAGCAGCTTGCTGACAGTAGGCTTGGGGGAGCTGTTTTTT
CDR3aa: CASSLLTVGLGELFF

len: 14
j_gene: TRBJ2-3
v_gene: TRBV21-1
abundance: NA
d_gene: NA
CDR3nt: TGTGCCAGCAGCAAAGTCACAGGGGCAGATACGCAGTATTTT
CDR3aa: CASSKVTGADTQYF

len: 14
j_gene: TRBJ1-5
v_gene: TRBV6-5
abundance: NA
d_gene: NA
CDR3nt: TGTGCCAGCAGTTATACAGGGTGGGATCAGCCCCAGCATTTT
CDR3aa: CASSYTGWDQPQHF

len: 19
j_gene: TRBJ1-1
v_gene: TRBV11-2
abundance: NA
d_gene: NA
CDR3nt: TGTGCCAGCAGCCCCCTGGATGGGGGCGAAATGGCCGCTGACACTGAAGCTTTCTTT
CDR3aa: CASSPLDGGEMAADTEAFF

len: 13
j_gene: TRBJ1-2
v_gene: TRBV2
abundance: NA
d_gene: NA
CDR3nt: TGTGCCAGCAGTAGACAGAGTAACTATGGCTACACCTTC
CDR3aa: CASSRQSNYGYTF

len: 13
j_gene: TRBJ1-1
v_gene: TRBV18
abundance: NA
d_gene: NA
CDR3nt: TGTGCCAGCTCACCCCAGGGGTTGGGTGAAGCTTTCTTT
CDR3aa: CASSPQGLGEAFF

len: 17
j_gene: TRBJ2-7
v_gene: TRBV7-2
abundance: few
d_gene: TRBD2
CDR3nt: TGTGCCAGCAGCTTACGGGCTAGCGGGAGACCCACCTACGAGCAGTACTTC
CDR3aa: CASSLRASGRPTYEQYF

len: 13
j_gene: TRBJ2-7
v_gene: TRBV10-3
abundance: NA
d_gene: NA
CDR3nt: TGTGCCATCAACGGAGGTCCGTACTACGAGCAGTACTTC
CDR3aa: CAINGGPYYEQYF

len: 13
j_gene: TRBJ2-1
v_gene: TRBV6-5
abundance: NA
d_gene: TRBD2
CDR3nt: TGTGCCAGCAGATCAGAACTAGCGAGTGAGCAGTTCTTC
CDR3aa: CASRSELASEQFF

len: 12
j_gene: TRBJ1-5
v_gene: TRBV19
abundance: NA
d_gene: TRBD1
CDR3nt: TGTGCCAGTAGGACAGGGGATCAGCCCCAGCATTTT
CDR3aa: CASRTGDQPQHF

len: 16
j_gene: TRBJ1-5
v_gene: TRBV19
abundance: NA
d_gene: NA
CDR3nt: TGTGCCAGTAGTATGGTTTTCGGACTAGCGTGGCAGCCCCAGCATTTT
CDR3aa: CASSMVFGLAWQPQHF